This T cell receptor (beta chain) was documented in a study of metastatic and nonmetastatic thyroid tumors. The CDR3 is 17 amino acids. Germline V gene data show CDR1 as MNHEY and CDR2 as SMNVEV (reference sequence). V was clipped by 6 bases and J by 0 bases, with 21 bases between them. TCRdb reprocessed the PCR reads using MiXCR. The profile covers tens of thousands of clones, with approximately 12% appearing a single time and around 9% taken by the ten largest. Every patient was untreated before thyroid surgery. The sequenced sample consisted of tumor tissue. J is TRBJ2-7 and V is TRBV27; D is unclear. The receptor was derived from a female donor with papillary thyroid cancer or a benign thyroid nodule (not recorded which). Some clones in this sample may be carry-over from other donors' samples. The CDR3 is CASSSYDIGYSSYEQYF. CDR3 coding DNA: TGTGCCAGCAGCTCCTACGACATTGGGTACAGCTCCTACGAGCAGTACTTC.